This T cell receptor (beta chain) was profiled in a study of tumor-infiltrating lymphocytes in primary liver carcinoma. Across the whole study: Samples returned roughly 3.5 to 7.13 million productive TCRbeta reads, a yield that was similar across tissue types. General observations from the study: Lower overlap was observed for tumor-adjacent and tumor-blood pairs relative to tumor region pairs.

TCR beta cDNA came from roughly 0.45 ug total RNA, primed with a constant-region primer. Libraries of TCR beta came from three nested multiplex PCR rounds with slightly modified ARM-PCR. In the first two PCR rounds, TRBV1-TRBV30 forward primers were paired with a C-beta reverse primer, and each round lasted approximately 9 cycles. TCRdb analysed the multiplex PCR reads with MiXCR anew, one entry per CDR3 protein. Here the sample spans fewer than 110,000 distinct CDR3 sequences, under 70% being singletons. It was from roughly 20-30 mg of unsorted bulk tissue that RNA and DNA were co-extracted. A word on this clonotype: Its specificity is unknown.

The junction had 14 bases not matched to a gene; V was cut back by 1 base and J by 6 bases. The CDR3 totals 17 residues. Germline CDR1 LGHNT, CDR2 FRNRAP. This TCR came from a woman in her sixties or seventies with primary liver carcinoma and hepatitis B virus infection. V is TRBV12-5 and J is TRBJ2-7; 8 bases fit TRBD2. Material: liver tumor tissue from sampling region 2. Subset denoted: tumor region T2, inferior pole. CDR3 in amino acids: CASGLATPWTSRSEQYF. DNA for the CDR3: TGTGCTAGTGGTTTGGCCACACCCTGGACTAGCCGTTCCGAGCAGTACTTC.